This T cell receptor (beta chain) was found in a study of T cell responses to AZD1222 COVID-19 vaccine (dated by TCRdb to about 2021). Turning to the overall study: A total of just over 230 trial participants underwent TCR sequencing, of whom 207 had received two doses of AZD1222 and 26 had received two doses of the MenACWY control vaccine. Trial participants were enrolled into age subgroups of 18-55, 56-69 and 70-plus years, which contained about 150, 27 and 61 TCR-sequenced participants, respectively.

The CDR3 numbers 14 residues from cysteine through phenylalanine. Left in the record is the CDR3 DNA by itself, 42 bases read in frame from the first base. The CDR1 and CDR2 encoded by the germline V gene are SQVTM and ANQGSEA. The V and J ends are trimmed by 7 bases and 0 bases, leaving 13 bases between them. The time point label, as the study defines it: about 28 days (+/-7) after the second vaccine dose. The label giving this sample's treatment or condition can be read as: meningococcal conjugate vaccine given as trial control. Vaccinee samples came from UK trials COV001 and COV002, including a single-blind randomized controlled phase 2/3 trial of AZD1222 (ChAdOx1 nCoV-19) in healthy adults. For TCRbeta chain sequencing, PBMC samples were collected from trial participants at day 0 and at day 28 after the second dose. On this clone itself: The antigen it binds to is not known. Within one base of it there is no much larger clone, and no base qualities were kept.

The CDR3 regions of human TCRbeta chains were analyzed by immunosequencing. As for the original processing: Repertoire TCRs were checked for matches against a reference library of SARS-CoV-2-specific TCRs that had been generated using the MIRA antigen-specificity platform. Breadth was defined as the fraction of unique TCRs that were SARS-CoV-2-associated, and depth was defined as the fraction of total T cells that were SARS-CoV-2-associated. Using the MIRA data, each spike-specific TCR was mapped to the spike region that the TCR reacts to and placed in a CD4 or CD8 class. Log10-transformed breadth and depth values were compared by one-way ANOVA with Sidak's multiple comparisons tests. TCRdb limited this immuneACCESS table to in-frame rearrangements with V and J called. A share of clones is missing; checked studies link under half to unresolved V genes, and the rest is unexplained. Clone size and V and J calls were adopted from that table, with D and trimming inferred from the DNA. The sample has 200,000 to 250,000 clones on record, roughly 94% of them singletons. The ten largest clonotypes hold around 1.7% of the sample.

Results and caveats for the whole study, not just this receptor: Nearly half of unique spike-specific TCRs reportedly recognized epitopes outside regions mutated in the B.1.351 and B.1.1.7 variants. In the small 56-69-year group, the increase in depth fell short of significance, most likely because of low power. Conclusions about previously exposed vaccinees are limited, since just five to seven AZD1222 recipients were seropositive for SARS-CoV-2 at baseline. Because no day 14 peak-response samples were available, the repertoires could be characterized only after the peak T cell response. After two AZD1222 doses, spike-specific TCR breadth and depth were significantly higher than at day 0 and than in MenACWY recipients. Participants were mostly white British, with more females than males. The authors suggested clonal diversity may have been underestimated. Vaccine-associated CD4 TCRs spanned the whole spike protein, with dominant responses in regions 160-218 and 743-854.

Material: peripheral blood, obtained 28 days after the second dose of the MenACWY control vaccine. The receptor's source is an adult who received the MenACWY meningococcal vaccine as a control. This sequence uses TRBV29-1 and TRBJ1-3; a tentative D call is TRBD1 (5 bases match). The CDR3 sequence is CSALTGNSGNTIYF. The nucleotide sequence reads TGCAGCGCTTTAACAGGCAACTCTGGAAACACCATATATTTT.